The 17 T cell receptor beta chains reported below all come from one sample, sequenced in a study of shared clonotypes between healthy human individuals. Repertoires were generated with immunoSEQ multiplex PCR, while TCRdb's copy carries only in-frame clones and drops some. The sample gives 2 million to 2.5 million clones, roughly 93% of which show up once; around 0.4% is in the top ten. The sequenced sample was naive CD4+ T cells from PBMCs. Regarding subset: CD45RA+ positively selected. Every receptor here comes from a man aged 18 to 29 in good health. Some clones in this sample may be carry-over from other donors' samples.

V usage is TRBV6-6 and J usage is TRBJ2-3; possibly TRBD2 for D (5 bases). Germline values: CDR1 MNHNY, CDR2 SVGAGI (reference sequence). The CDR3 totals 14 residues. Trimming shortened V by 2 bases and J by 1 base, and 7 bases separated the two germline ends. In DNA form, the CDR3 reads TGTGCCAGCAGTTACCGTAGCGGCACAGATACGCAGTATTTT. The encoded protein is CASSYRSGTDTQYF.

The chain carries TRBV11-2 and TRBJ1-2, with D uncertain. Trimming took 3 bases from V and 8 from J, leaving 10 bases between them. CDR3 length: 12 residues. The germline V gene encodes CDR1 SGHAT and CDR2 FQNNGV. For the CDR3, the DNA is TGTGCCAGCAGCTTTCCCGCCTCCGGCTACACCTTC. This encodes CASSFPASGYTF.

This clone was observed once. The chain carries TRBV9 and TRBJ2-7; 7 nucleotides align to TRBD2. The CDR3 is 14 amino acids. In germline, CDR1 is SGDLS, CDR2 YYNGEE. Trimming took 4 bases from V and 8 from J; bases not matched to a gene: 12. CDR3 residues: CASSPRREEGQQYF. CDR3 nucleotides: TGTGCCAGCAGCCCCCGCCGGGAGGAGGGTCAGCAGTACTTC.

The CDR3 DNA reads as TGTGCCAGTAGTATAAACGGAGCCAACTATGGCTACACCTTC. It encodes CASSINGANYGYTF. The chain combines TRBV19 with TRBJ1-2, with no clear D. Per germline, CDR1 LNHDA and CDR2 SQIVND (reference sequence). The CDR3 runs 14 residues. V lost 2 bases to trimming and J lost 2 bases, with 9 bases between them.

J is TRBJ1-3 and V is TRBV7-2; the match to TRBD1 covers 9 bases. Germline CDR1 SGHTA, CDR2 FQGNSA. This CDR3 has 16 amino acids. J gave up 1 base and V 5 bases, and 6 bases lay outside the gene matches. The CDR3 nucleotides read TGTGCCAGCAGCGTACAACAGGGGGCTTCTGGAAACACCATATATTTT. Translating gives CASSVQQGASGNTIYF.

The chain uses TRBV6-6 and TRBJ2-5; perhaps TRBD1 as D (6 bases). Germline CDR1 and CDR2: MNHNY and SVGAGI (reference sequence). V shed 3 bases and J shed 2 bases, with 13 bases lying between them. The CDR3 loop spans 15 amino acids. This CDR3 reads CASSYGQQGQETQYF. The CDR3 DNA sequence: TGTGCCAGCAGTTATGGTCAGCAGGGGCAAGAGACCCAGTACTTC.

V and J are TRBV13 and TRBJ1-6, with 9 bases that match TRBD1. Germline V gives CDR1 PRHDT, CDR2 FYEKMQ (reference sequence). Trimming cost V 5 bases and J 8 bases; bases outside gene matches: 4. The CDR3 runs to 14 residues. The CDR3 protein is CASSRGQGYSPLHF. For the CDR3, the DNA is TGTGCCAGCAGCCGAGGACAGGGGTATTCACCCCTCCACTTT.

V and J are TRBV5-1 and TRBJ2-1; 9 positions agree with TRBD2. V lost 6 bases and J lost 5; bases outside the gene matches: 18. Germline V gene data show CDR1 as SGHRS and CDR2 as YFSETQ. CDR3 length equals 18 residues. This CDR3 is CASNLGASGTIADNEQFF. For the CDR3, the DNA is TGCGCCAGCAATCTCGGGGCTAGCGGGACGATAGCGGACAATGAGCAGTTCTTC. Full variable domain (missing parts from reference TRBV5-1 and TRBJ2-1): KAGVTQTPRYLIKTRGQQVTLSCSPISGHRSVSWYQQTPGQGLQFLFEYFSETQRNKGNFPGRFSGRQFSNSRSEMNVSTLELGDSALYLCASNLGASGTIADNEQFFGPGTRLTVL.

This chain uses TRBV28 with TRBJ2-7; TRBD1 matches 11 bases. The CDR3 totals 15 residues. CDR1 MDHEN and CDR2 SYDVKM come from the germline V gene. V lost 5 bases, J lost 5 bases, and 8 bases stayed unmatched. CDR3: CASSPPGQGAHEQYF. CDR3 nucleotides: TGTGCCAGCAGTCCACCAGGACAGGGGGCCCACGAGCAGTACTTC.

This rearrangement joins TRBV12-5 to TRBJ1-1; D not resolved. V was cut by 5 bases and J by 10 bases, with 14 bases left in between. The CDR3 spans 12 residues. CDR1 is LGHNT and CDR2 is FRNRAP in the germline V gene. This CDR3 reads CASGPEAKGAFF. CDR3 DNA: TGTGCTAGTGGTCCGGAGGCTAAAGGAGCTTTCTTT.

The rearrangement uses TRBV28 and TRBJ2-1; either TRBD1 or TRBD2 may supply D (6 bases each). The CDR3 totals 15 residues. With 6 bases removed from V and 0 bases from J, the gap between germline ends came to 12 bases. CDR1 MDHEN and CDR2 SYDVKM come from the germline V gene. CDR3 nucleotides: TGTGCCAGCAGCCGGGGGCCTAGCTCCTACAATGAGCAGTTCTTC. This gives the protein CASSRGPSSYNEQFF.

This chain connects TRBV7-9 to TRBJ2-1; TRBD2 agrees at 14 bases. CDR1 and CDR2 from the germline V gene are SEHNR and FQNEAQ (reference sequence). The CDR3 is made up of 16 amino acids. J was trimmed by 9 bases and V by 6 bases; bases with no gene match: 10. The CDR3 protein is CASSSTGTSGSTEQFF. CDR3 DNA: TGTGCCAGCAGTAGTACCGGGACTAGCGGGAGCACTGAGCAGTTCTTC.

The chain employs TRBV25-1 and TRBJ2-5, with D possibly TRBD1 on 5 matching bases. The CDR3 consists of 13 residues. From germline, CDR1 is MGHDK and CDR2 SYGVNS. The V gene lost 5 bases and the J gene lost 5 bases, with 12 bases spanning the gap. The CDR3 protein is CASSRGSVETQYF. CDR3 DNA: TGTGCCAGCAGTAGGGGTAGTGTGGAGACCCAGTACTTC.

CDR3 protein: CASSLGQTGTSQFF. The CDR3 nucleotides read TGTGCCAGCAGCTTAGGCCAGACCGGGACTTCCCAGTTCTTC. V usage is TRBV11-2 and J usage is TRBJ2-1; D possibly corresponds to TRBD2 (6 bases). Trimming pared 1 base from V and 13 bases from J, leaving 17 bases between. This CDR3 has 14 amino acids. Germline CDR1 SGHAT, CDR2 FQNNGV.

The chain carries TRBV5-4 and TRBJ1-1, with D hard to call. V was pared by 2 bases and J by 1 base, with 6 bases between. CDR3 length equals 13 residues. The germline V gene encodes CDR1 SGHNT and CDR2 YYREEE (reference sequence). The CDR3 nucleotides are TGTGCCAGCAGCTTTAAGAAGAACACTGAAGCTTTCTTT. Translated, it gives CASSFKKNTEAFF.

The V gene is TRBV7-2, the J gene TRBJ2-7; D not resolved. The V gene lost 4 bases and the J gene lost 3 bases, with 10 bases spanning the gap. Germline lookup yields CDR1 SGHTA and CDR2 FQGNSA. The CDR3 consists of 13 residues. The CDR3 DNA reads TGTGCCAGCAGCTCCCCCCGCTACTACGAGCAGTACTTC. Translating it yields CASSSPRYYEQYF.

As regards this clone: Other DNA sequences in this specimen translate into the identical CDR3. The chain recombines TRBV18 with TRBJ1-5, with D possibly matching TRBD1 (6 bases). Germline V CDR1 and CDR2: KGHSH, LQKENI. The CDR3 runs to 15 residues. V was cut by 3 bases and J by 0 bases, with 9 bases left in between. The CDR3 nucleotides read TGTGCCAGCTCACCCACAGGGTATAGCAATCAGCCCCAGCATTTT. It codes for CASSPTGYSNQPQHF.